The clone carrying this TCR beta chain came up a few times. The sample is drawn from a study of T cells after yellow fever vaccination. For TCR, cDNA came from 5'RACE template switching, which added a universal primer site and UMIs. TCRdb reprocessed the 5' RACE reads via MiXCR and lists one record per CDR3 protein. Of 150,000 to 200,000 distinct CDR3 sequences in the sample, around 10% were seen once. This CDR3 spans 17 amino acids. With V trimmed by 0 bases and J by 6 bases, 10 bases remained unmatched. Germline values: CDR1 MDHEN, CDR2 SYDVKM. Sequencing was performed on CD8+ T cells sorted from PBMCs, taken 15 days after the yellow fever booster vaccination. This sequence originates from a young man who received the YFV17D yellow fever vaccine. The J gene is TRBJ2-3, the V gene TRBV28; 9 bases map to TRBD2. The CDR3 nucleotides are TGTGCCAGCAGTTTATGGGGAGCGGGGGGAGCCACGGATACGCAGTATTTT. The encoded protein is CASSLWGAGGATDTQYF.